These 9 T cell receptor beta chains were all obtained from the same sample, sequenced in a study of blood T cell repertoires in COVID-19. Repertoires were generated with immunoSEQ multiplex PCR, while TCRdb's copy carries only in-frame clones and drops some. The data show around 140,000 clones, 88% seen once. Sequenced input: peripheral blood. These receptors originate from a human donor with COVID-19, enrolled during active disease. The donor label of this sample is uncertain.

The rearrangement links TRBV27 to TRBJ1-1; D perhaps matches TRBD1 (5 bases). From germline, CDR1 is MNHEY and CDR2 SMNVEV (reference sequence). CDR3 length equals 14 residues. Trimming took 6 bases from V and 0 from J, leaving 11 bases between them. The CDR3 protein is CASRSQGMNTEAFF. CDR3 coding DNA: TGTGCCAGCAGAAGCCAGGGTATGAACACTGAAGCTTTCTTT.

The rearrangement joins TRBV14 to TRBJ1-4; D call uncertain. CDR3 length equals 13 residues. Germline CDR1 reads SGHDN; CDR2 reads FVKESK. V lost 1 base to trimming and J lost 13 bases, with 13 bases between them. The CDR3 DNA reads TGTGCCAGCAGCCAAGTAAGCTCTCCGTTACTGTTTTTT. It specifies CASSQVSSPLLFF.

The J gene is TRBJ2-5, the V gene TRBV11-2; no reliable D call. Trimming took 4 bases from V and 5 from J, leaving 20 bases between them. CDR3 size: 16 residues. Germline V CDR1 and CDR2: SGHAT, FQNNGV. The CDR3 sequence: CASSWSGTNLLETQYF. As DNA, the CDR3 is TGTGCCAGCAGCTGGTCCGGTACCAATCTTCTGGAGACCCAGTACTTC.

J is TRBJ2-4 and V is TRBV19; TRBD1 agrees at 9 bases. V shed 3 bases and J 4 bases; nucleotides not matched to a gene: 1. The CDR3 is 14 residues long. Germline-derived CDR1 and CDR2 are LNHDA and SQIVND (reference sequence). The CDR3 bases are TGTGCCAGTAGTATCGGGACAGGGAAAAACATTCAGTACTTC. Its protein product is CASSIGTGKNIQYF.

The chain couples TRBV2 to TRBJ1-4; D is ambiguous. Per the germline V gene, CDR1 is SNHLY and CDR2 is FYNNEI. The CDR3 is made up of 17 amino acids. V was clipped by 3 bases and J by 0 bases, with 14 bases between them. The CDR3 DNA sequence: TGTGCCAGCAGTGAGACGGAGCCATTTGCAACTAATGAAAAACTGTTTTTT. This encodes CASSETEPFATNEKLFF.

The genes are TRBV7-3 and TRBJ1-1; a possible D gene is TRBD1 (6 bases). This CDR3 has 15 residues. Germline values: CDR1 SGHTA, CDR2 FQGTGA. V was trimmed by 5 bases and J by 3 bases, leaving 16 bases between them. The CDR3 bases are TGTGCCAGCAGCGCTCAACAGGGTGCTGACACTGAAGCTTTCTTT. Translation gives CASSAQQGADTEAFF.

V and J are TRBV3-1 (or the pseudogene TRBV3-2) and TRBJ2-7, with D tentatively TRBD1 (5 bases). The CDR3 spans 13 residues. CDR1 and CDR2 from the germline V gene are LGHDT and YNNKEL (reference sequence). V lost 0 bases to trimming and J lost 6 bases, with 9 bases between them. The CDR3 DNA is TGTGCCAGCAGCCAAGATCCAGGGCCCGAGCAGTACTTC. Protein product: CASSQDPGPEQYF.

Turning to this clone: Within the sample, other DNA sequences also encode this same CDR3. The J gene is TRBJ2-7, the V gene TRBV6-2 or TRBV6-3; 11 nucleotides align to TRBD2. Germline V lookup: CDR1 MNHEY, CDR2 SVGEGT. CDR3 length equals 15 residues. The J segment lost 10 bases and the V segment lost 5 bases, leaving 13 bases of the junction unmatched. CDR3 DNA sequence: TGTGCCAGCAGTCCAAGCGGGACTAGCGGAGGGCGTCAGTACTTC. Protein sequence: CASSPSGTSGGRQYF.

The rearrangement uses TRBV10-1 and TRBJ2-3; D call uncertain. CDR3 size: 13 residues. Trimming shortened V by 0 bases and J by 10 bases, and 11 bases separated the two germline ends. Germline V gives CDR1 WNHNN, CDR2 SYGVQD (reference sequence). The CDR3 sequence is CASSESVGAPQYF. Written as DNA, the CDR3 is TGCGCCAGCAGTGAGTCTGTAGGAGCGCCGCAGTATTTT.